This T cell receptor beta chain was identified in a study of OX40 agonist ivuxolimab in advanced cancers. This clone was observed a few times. The length of the CDR3 is 15 residues. CDR1 is SGHTA, CDR2 FQGNSA, per germline. Trimming stripped 5 bases from V and 3 bases from J, with 15 bases between. Assay: immunoSEQ multiplex PCR; the TCRdb copy retains only in-frame clones and omits some. Found here are about 31,000 clones, approximately 87% of them singletons; the top ten hold approximately 32%. Sequenced here: CD4+ or CD8+ T cells sorted from blood, sampled in a trial of the OX40 agonist ivuxolimab. V gene TRBV7-2 combines with J gene TRBJ2-3; the D gene is possibly TRBD1 (6 bases). This receptor was obtained from an adult with an advanced solid tumor such as melanoma, head and neck, liver or kidney cancer. CDR3 amino acids: CASSRTEAETDTQYF. The CDR3 coding sequence is TGTGCCAGCAGCCGGACAGAAGCAGAGACAGATACGCAGTATTTT.